This TCR beta chain was captured by sequencing in a study of CD8+ T cells in alopecia areata. It was cDNA, reverse transcribed from extracted RNA, that served as the sequencing template. Assay used: immunoSEQ multiplex PCR; TCRdb lists only in-frame clones, some missing. The table includes 100,000 to 130,000 clones, roughly 84% detected once. The CDR3 has 18 amino acids. The J segment lost 5 bases and the V segment lost 0 bases, leaving 6 bases of the junction unmatched. Per the germline V gene, CDR1 is SGDLS and CDR2 is YYNGEE. Treatment meaning: oral pan-JAK inhibitor, 5-10 mg twice daily. This sequence was found in a human donor with alopecia areata. The chain recombines TRBV9 with TRBJ2-3; TRBD2 matches 16 bases. The sample in question was CD8+ T cells sorted from blood, obtained at week 24, from a patient treated with tofacitinib. In DNA form, the CDR3 reads TGTGCCAGCAGCGTAGAGGGGACTAGCGGGGGGGCCGTAGATACGCAGTATTTT. Protein sequence: CASSVEGTSGGAVDTQYF.